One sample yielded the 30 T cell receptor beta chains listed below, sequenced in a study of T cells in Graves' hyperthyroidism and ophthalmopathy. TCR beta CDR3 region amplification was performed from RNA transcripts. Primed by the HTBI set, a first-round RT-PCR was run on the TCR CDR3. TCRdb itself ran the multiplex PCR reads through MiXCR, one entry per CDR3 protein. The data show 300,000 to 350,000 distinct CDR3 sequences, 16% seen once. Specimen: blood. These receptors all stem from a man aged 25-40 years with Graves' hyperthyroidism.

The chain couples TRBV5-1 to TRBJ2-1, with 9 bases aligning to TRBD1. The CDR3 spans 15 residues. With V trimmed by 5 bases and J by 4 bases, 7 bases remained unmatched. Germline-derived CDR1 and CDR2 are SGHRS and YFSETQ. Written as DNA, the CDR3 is TGCGCCAGCAGGGAACAGGGGGCGTTGTACAATGAGCAGTTCTTC. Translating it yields CASREQGALYNEQFF.

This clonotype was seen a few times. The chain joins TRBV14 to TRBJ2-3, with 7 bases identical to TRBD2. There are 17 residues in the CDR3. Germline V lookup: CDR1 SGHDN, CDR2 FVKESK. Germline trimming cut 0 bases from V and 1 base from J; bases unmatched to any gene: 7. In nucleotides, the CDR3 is TGTGCCAGCAGCCAAGATGTCGTGGGACTACGCACAGATACGCAGTATTTT. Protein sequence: CASSQDVVGLRTDTQYF.

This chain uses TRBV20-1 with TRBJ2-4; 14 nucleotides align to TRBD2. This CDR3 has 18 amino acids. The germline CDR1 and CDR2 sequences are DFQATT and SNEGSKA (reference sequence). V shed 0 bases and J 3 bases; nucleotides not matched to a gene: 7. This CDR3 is CSAREGLAGATGKNIQYF. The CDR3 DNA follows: TGCAGTGCTAGAGAGGGACTAGCGGGAGCCACTGGCAAAAACATTCAGTACTTC.

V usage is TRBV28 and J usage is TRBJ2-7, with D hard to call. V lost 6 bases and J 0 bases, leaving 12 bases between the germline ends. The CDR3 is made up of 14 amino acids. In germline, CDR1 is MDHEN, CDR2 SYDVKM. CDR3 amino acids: CASSLDGYSYEQYF. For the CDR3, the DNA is TGTGCCAGCAGCCTGGACGGATACTCCTACGAGCAGTACTTC.

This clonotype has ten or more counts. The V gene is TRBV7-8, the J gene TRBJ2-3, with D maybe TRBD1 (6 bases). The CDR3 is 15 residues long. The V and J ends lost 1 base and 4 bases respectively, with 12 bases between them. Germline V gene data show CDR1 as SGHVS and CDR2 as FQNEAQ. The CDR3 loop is CASSLERGTADTQYF. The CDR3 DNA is TGTGCCAGCAGCTTAGAAAGGGGGACCGCAGATACGCAGTATTTT.

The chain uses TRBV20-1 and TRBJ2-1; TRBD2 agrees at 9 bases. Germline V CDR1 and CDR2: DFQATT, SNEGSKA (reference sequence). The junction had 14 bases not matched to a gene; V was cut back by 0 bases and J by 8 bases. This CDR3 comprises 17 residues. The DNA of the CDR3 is TGCAGTGCTAGAGACGTGCTTAGCGGGAGTGTGGCTGATGAGCAGTTCTTC. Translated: CSARDVLSGSVADEQFF.

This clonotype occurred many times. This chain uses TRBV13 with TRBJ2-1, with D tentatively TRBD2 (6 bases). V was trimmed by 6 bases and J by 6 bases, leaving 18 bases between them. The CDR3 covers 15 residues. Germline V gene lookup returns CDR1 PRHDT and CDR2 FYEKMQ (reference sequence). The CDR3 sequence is CASSLGREIGNEQFF. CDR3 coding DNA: TGTGCCAGCAGTTTGGGGCGGGAAATCGGCAATGAGCAGTTCTTC.

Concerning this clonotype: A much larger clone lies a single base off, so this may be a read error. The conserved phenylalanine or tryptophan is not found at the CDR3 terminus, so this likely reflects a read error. CDR3 sequence: CASSALNTEAFI. DNA for the CDR3: TGTGCCAGCAGTGCCCTGAACACTGAAGCTTTCATT. The V gene is TRBV6-1, the J gene TRBJ1-1, with no clear D. V shed 4 bases and J shed 0 bases, with 3 bases lying between them. Germline loops: CDR1 MNHNS, CDR2 SASEGT. There are 12 residues in the CDR3.

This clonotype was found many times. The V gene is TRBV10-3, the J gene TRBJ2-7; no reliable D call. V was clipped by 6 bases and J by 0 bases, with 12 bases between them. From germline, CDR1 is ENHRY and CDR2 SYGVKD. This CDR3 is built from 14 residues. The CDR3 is CAIRTEESSYEQYF. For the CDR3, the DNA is TGTGCCATCAGAACTGAGGAGTCCTCCTACGAGCAGTACTTC.

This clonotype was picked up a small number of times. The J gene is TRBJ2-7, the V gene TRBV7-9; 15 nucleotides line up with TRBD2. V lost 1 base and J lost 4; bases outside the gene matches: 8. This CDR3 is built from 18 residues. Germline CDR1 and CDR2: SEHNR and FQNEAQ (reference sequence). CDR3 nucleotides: TGTGCCAGCAGCTTAGATGGACTAGCGGGAGGGCCGGGGTACGAGCAGTACTTC. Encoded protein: CASSLDGLAGGPGYEQYF.

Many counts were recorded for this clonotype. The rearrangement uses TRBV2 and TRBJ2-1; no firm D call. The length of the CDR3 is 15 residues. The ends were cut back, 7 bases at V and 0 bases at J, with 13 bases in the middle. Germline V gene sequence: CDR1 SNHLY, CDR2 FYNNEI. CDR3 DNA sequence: TGTGCCAGCAACCCGACTGTCAGCTCCTACAATGAGCAGTTCTTC. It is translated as CASNPTVSSYNEQFF. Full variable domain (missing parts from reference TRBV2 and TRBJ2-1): EPEVTQTPSHQVTQMGQEVILRCVPISNHLYFYWYRQILGQKVEFLVSFYNNEISEKSEIFDDQFSVERPDGSNFTLKIRSTKLEDSAMYFCASNPTVSSYNEQFFGPGTRLTVL.

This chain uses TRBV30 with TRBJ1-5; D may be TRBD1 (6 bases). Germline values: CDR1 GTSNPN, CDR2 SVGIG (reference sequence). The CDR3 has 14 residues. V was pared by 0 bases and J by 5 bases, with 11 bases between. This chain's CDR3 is CAWSVGGGYQPQHF. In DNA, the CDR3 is TGTGCCTGGAGTGTAGGGGGTGGATATCAGCCCCAGCATTTT.

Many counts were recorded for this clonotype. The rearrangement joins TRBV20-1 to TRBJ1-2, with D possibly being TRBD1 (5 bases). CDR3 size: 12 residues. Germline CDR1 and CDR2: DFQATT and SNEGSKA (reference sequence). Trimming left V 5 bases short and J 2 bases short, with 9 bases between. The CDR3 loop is CSAPRTNYGYTF. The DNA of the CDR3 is TGCAGTGCTCCTAGGACAAACTATGGCTACACCTTC.

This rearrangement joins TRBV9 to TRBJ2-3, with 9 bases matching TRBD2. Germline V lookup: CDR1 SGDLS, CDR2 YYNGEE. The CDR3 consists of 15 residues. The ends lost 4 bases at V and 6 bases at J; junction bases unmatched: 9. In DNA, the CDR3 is TGTGCCAGCAGCCCTATGGCGCGGGAGGGGGATACGCAGTATTTT. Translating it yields CASSPMAREGDTQYF.

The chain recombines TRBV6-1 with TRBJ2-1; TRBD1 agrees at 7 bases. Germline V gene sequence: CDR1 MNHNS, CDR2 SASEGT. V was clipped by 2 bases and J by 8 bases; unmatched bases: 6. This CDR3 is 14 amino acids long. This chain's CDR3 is CASSERVGGYEQFF. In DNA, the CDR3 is TGTGCCAGCAGTGAAAGGGTAGGGGGCTATGAGCAGTTCTTC.

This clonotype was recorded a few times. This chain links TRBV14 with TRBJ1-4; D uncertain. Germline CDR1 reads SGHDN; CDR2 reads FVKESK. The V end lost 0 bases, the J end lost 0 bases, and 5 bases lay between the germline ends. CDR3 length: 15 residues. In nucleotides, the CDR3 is TGTGCCAGCAGCCAAGACTTCACAACTAATGAAAAACTGTTTTTT. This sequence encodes CASSQDFTTNEKLFF.

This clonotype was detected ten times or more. Here the CDR3 DNA reads TGTGCTAGTGCCAAGGGCTGGGGGAGTGGCTACACCTTC. This codes for CASAKGWGSGYTF. The V and J genes are TRBV12-5 and TRBJ1-2, with a tentative D call TRBD1 (5 bases). The CDR3 has 13 amino acids. V was clipped by 7 bases and J by 7 bases, with 16 bases between them. CDR1 LGHNT and CDR2 FRNRAP come from the germline V gene.

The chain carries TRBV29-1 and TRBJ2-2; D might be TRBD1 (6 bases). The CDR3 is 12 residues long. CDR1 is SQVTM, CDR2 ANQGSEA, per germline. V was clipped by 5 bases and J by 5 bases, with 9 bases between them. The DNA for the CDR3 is TGCAGCGTTCCCACAGGGACCGGGGAGCTGTTTTTT. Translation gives CSVPTGTGELFF.

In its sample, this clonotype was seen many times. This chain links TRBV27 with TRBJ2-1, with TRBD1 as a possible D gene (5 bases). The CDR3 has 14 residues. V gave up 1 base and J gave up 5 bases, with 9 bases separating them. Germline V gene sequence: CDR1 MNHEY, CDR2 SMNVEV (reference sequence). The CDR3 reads CASSLFGRDNEQFF. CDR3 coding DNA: TGTGCCAGCAGTTTATTTGGCAGGGACAATGAGCAGTTCTTC.

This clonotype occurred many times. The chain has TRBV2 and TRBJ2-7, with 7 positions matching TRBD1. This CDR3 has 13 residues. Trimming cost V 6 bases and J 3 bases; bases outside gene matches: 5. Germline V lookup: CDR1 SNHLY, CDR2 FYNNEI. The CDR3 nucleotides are TGTGCCAGCAGGCAGGGACAGTTCTACGAGCAGTACTTC. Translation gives CASRQGQFYEQYF.

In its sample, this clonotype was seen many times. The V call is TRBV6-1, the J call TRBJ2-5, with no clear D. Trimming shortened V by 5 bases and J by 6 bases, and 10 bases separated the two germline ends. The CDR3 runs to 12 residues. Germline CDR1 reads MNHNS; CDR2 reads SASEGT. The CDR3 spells CASSSTTKTQYF. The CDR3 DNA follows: TGTGCCAGCAGTTCGACCACAAAGACCCAGTACTTC.

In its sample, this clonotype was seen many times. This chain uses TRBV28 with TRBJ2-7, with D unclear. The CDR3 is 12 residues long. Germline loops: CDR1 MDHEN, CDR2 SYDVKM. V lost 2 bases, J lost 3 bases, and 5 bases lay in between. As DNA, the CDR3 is TGTGCCAGCAGTTTAACGGGCTACGAGCAGTACTTC. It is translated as CASSLTGYEQYF.

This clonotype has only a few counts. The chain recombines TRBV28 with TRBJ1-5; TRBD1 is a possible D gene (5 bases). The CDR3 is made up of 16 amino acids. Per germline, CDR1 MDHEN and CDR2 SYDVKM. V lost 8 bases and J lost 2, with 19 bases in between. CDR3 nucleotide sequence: TGTGCCAGCTACCCTTGGGTCAGGGAGGGCAATCAGCCCCAGCATTTT. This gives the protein CASYPWVREGNQPQHF.

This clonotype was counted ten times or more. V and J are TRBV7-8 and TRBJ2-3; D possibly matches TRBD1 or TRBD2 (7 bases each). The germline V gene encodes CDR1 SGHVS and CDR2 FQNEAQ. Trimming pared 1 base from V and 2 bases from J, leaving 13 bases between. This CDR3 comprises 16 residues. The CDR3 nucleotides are TGTGCCAGCAGCTTAGGGGGAGGGGGCGTCACAGATACGCAGTATTTT. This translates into CASSLGGGGVTDTQYF.

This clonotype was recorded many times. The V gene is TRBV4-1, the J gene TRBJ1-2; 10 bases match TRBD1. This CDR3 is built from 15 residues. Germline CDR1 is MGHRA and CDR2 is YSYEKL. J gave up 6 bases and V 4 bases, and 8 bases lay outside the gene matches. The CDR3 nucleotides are TGCGCCAGCAGCCCAAGATTGGGGACAGGGGATGGCTACACCTTC. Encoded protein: CASSPRLGTGDGYTF.

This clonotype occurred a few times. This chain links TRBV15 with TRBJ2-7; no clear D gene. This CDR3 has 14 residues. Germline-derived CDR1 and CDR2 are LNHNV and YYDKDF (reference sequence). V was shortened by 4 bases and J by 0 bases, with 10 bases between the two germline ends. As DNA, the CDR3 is TGTGCCACCAGCAACGGCGCCAACTCCTACGAGCAGTACTTC. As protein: CATSNGANSYEQYF. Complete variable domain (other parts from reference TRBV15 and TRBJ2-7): DAMVIQNPRYQVTQFGKPVTLSCSQTLNHNVMYWYQQKSSQAPKLLFHYYDKDFNNEADTPDNFQSRRPNTSFCFLDIRSPGLGDTAMYLCATSNGANSYEQYFGPGTRLTVT.

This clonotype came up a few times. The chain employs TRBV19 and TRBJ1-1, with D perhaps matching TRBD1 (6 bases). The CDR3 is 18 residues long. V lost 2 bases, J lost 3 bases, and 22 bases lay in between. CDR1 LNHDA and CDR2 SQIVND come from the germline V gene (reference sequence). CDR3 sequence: CASSIPNWGGASDTEAFF. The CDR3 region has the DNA TGTGCCAGTAGTATACCTAACTGGGGGGGCGCTTCCGACACTGAAGCTTTCTTT.

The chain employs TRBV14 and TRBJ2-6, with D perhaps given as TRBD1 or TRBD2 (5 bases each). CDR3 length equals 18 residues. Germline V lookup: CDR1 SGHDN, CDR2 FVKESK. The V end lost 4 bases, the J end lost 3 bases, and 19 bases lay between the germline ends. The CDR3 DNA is TGTGCCAGCAGCCCTCGGGGCGGGCTTTATCTTGGGGCCAACGTCCTGACTTTC. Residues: CASSPRGGLYLGANVLTF.

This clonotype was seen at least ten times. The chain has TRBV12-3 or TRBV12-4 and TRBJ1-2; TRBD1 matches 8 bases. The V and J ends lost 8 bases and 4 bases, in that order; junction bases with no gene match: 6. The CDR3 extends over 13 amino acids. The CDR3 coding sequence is TGTGCCAGCGTTGGACAGGGCTTCTATGGCTACACCTTC. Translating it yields CASVGQGFYGYTF.

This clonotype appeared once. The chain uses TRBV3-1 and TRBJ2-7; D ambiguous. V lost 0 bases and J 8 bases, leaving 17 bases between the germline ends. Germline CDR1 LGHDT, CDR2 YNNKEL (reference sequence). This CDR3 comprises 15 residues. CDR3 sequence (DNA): TGTGCCAGCAGCCAAGAAGGCGGTCCTTTCCGCAAGCAGTACTTC. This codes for CASSQEGGPFRKQYF.